This entry describes one T cell receptor (beta chain). Sequenced by immunoSEQ multiplex PCR; TCRdb stores in-frame clones only, minus some. The data contain about 110,000 clones, 91% of them seen just once; the ten biggest clones take up over 1.5%. Germline CDR1 reads MDHEN; CDR2 reads SYDVKM. V lost 6 bases, J lost 3 bases, and 8 bases stayed unmatched. The CDR3 runs to 15 residues. The sample is drawn from a study of T cell changes during pregnancy in multiple sclerosis. V gene TRBV28 combines with J gene TRBJ1-3, with 7 nucleotides matching TRBD1. The sample in question was peripheral blood, obtained before pregnancy. This clonotype originated in a female donor with multiple sclerosis, enrolled in a pregnancy study. The CDR3 region has the DNA TGTGCCAGCAGCTACAGGGACAGCGGTGGAAACACCATATATTTT. Protein: CASSYRDSGGNTIYF.